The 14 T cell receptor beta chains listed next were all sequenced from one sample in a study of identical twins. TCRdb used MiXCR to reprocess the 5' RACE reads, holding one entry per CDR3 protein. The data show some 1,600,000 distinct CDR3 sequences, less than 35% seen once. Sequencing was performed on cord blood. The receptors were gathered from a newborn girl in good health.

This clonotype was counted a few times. In DNA form, the CDR3 reads TGCAGTGCTAGAGATGGGCGGCTAGTAGGTCGTGAGACCCAGTACTTC. Translation: CSARDGRLVGRETQYF. The chain recombines TRBV20-1 with TRBJ2-5; D is undetermined. With 0 bases removed from V and 5 bases from J, the gap between germline ends came to 19 bases. From germline, CDR1 is DFQATT and CDR2 SNEGSKA (reference sequence). The CDR3 is 16 amino acids.

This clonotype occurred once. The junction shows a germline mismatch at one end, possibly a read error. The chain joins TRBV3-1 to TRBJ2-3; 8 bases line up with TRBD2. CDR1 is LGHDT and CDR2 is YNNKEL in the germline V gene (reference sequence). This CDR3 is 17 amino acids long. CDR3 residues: CAGSQHGSGASTDTQYF. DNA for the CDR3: TGTGCCGGCAGCCAACATGGTAGCGGGGCAAGCACAGATACGCAGTATTTT.

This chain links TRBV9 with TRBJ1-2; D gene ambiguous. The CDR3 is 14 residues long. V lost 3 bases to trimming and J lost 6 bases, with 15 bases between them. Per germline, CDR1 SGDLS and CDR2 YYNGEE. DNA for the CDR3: TGTGCCAGCAGCGCCCAACAGACTCCCCATGGCTACACCTTC. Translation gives CASSAQQTPHGYTF.

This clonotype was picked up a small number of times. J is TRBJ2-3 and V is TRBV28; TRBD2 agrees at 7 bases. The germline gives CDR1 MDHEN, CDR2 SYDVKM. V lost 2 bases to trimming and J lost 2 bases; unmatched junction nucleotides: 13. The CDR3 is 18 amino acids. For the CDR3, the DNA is TGTGCCAGCAGTTTAGATCCGGGAGTAGCGGGTACCACAGATACGCAGTATTTT. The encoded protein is CASSLDPGVAGTTDTQYF. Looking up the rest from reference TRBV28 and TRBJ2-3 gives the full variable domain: DVKVTQSSRYLVKRTGEKVFLECVQDMDHENMFWYRQDPGLGLRLIYFSYDVKMKEKGDIPEGYSVSREKKERFSLILESASTNQTSMYLCASSLDPGVAGTTDTQYFGPGTRLTVL.

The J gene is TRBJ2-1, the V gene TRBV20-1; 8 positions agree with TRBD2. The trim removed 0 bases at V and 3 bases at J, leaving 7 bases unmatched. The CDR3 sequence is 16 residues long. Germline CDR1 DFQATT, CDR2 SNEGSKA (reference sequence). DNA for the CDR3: TGCAGTGCTAGAGATGCCCGCGGGGGGAACTACAATGAGCAGTTCTTC. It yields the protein CSARDARGGNYNEQFF.

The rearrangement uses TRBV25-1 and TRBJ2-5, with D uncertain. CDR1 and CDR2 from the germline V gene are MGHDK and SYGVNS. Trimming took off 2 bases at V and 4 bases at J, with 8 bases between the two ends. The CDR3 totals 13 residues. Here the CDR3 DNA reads TGTGCCAGCAGTGAAAAAGTCCCAGAGACCCAGTACTTC. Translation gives CASSEKVPETQYF.

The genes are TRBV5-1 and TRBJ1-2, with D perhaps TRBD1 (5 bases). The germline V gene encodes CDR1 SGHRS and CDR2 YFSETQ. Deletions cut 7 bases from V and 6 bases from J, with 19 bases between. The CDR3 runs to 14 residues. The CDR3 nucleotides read TGCGCCAGCTACCCGGGGGACCTTATGGATGGCTACACCTTC. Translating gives CASYPGDLMDGYTF.

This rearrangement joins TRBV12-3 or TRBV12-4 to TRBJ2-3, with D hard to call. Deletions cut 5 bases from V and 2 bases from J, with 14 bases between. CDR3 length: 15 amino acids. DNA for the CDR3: TGTGCCAGCAGTCCTTACCGGCCGGACACAGATACGCAGTATTTT. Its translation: CASSPYRPDTDTQYF.

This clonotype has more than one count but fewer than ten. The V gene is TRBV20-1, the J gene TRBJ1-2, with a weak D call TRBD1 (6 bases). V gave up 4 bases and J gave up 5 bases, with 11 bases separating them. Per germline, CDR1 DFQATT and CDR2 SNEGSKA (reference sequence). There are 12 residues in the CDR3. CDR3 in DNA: TGCAGTGCTACCAACAGGGAATATGGCTACACCTTC. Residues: CSATNREYGYTF.

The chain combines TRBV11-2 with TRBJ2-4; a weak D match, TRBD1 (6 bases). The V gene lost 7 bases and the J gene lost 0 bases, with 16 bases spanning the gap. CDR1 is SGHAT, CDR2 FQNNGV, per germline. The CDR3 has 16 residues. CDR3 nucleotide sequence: TGTGCCAGCACAGAACGGGGACAACCAGCCAAAAACATTCAGTACTTC. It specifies CASTERGQPAKNIQYF.

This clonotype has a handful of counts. As DNA, the CDR3 is TGCAGTGCTAGATCGGACGTTACTAGCGGGAGAACCGATGAGCAGTTCTTC. This gives the protein CSARSDVTSGRTDEQFF. The chain is built from TRBV20-1 and TRBJ2-1; 11 bases agree with TRBD2. CDR1 and CDR2 (germline): DFQATT, SNEGSKA (reference sequence). The CDR3 runs 17 residues. J gave up 8 bases and V 2 bases, and 14 bases lay outside the gene matches.

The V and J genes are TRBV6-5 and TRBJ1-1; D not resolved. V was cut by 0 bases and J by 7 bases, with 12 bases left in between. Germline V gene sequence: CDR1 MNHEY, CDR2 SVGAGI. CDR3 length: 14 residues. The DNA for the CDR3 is TGTGCCAGCAGTTACTCGATCAGTGGACGTGAAGCTTTCTTT. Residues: CASSYSISGREAFF.

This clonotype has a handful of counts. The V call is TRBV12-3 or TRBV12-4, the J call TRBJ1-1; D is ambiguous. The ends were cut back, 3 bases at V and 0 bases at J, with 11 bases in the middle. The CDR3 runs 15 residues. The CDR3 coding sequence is TGTGCCAGCAGTTTGGCCCTCCTCCTGAACACTGAAGCTTTCTTT. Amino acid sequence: CASSLALLLNTEAFF.

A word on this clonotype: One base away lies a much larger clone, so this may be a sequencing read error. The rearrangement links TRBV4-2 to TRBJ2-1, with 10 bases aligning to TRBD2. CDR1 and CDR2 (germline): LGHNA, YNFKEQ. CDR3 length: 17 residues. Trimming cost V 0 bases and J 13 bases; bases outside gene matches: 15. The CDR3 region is CASSQDGLAGVQETQFF. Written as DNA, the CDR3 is TGTGCCAGCAGCCAAGATGGTCTAGCGGGGGTTCAAGAGACCCAGTTCTTC.